Sequencing of this T cell receptor (beta chain) was carried out in a study of graft-versus-host responses after intestinal transplantation. Study-level background: Each of the recipients got a multivisceral, liver-intestinal, or isolated intestinal transplant.

The CDR3 extends over 17 amino acids. The germline V gene has CDR1 LGHNT and CDR2 FRNRAP. V was trimmed by 0 bases and J by 1 base, leaving 12 bases between them. TCRdb's table, derived via immunoSEQ multiplex PCR, lists solely in-frame clones and lacks some. The repertoire holds about 12,000 clones, approximately 93% seen once, with 4.4% in the top ten. This rearrangement joins TRBV12-5 to TRBJ1-4; D remains unclear. The sample here was PBMCs, taken 950 to 1,300 days after intestinal transplantation. This receptor was identified in a human patient who received an intestinal transplant, so some T cells may come from the graft donor. The CDR3 reads CASGLVRGMGTNEKLFF. CDR3 nucleotides: TGTGCTAGTGGTTTGGTACGGGGAATGGGAACTAATGAAAAACTGTTTTTT.